The 20 T cell receptor beta chains listed next were all sequenced from one sample in a study of shared clonotypes between healthy human individuals. Method: immunoSEQ multiplex PCR; TCRdb's copy keeps in-frame clones and lacks some. The sample lists approximately 2.1 million clones; approximately 93% were seen once. Material for sequencing was naive CD4+ T cells from PBMCs. Stated subset: CD45RA+ positively selected. Receptors originate from a man between 18 and 35 years old in good health. Some clones in this sample may be carry-over from other donors' samples.

J is TRBJ2-2 and V is TRBV9; 7 bases fit TRBD2. Germline lookup yields CDR1 SGDLS and CDR2 YYNGEE. V shed 4 bases, J shed 6 bases, and the junction held 12 bases outside the gene matches. The CDR3 has 16 amino acids. The CDR3 spells CASSPHRLAGAGELFF. The CDR3 DNA reads as TGTGCCAGCAGCCCCCACCGTCTGGCGGGGGCCGGGGAGCTGTTTTTT.

The rearrangement uses TRBV11-3 and TRBJ2-3; 7 bases align to TRBD2. CDR1 and CDR2 from the germline V gene are SGHNT and YENEEA. The CDR3 totals 15 residues. J was trimmed by 1 base and V by 8 bases; bases with no gene match: 9. The CDR3 coding sequence is TGTGCCAGCGGAGGTGATGCGGGGGGCACAGATACGCAGTATTTT. It encodes CASGGDAGGTDTQYF. The whole variable domain, filled in from reference TRBV11-3 and TRBJ2-3, reads EAGVVQSPRYKIIEKKQPVAFWCNPISGHNTLYWYLQNLGQGPELLIRYENEEAVDDSQLPKDRFSAERLKGVDSTLKIQPAELGDSAVYLCASGGDAGGTDTQYFGPGTRLTVL.

CDR3 sequence reads: CASSLRQGSLEQYF. The DNA of the CDR3 is TGTGCCAGCAGTCTGCGACAGGGGTCCCTCGAGCAGTACTTC. This sequence joins TRBV28 and TRBJ2-7; TRBD1 matches 8 bases. CDR1 and CDR2 from the germline V gene are MDHEN and SYDVKM. V shed 5 bases, J shed 6 bases, and the junction held 9 bases outside the gene matches. The CDR3 is made up of 14 amino acids.

V usage is TRBV18 and J usage is TRBJ1-3, with D perhaps TRBD1 (6 bases). Germline V CDR1 and CDR2: KGHSH, LQKENI. This CDR3 is 16 amino acids long. V was shortened by 0 bases and J by 5 bases, with 14 bases between the two germline ends. The CDR3 DNA is TGTGCCAGCTCACCACCGGGAACAGGGCAGAGAAACACCATATATTTT. Protein product: CASSPPGTGQRNTIYF. The full variable domain, completed using reference TRBV18 and TRBJ1-3, is NAGVMQNPRHLVRRRGQEARLRCSPMKGHSHVYWYRQLPEEGLKFMVYLQKENIIDESGMPKERFSAEFPKEGPSILRIQQVVRGDSAAYFCASSPPGTGQRNTIYFGEGSWLTVV.

The chain joins TRBV5-1 to TRBJ2-5; 12 bases align to TRBD2. Germline V gene lookup returns CDR1 SGHRS and CDR2 YFSETQ. V trimming: 3 bases; J trimming: 4 bases; junction bases outside the gene matches: 7. This CDR3 contains 16 residues. CDR3 DNA sequence: TGCGCCAGCAGCTCCAACCGACTAGCGGGAGCAGAGACCCAGTACTTC. Protein sequence: CASSSNRLAGAETQYF.

This clone showed up just once. V gene TRBV19 combines with J gene TRBJ2-3; D perhaps matches TRBD1 (5 bases). This CDR3 is 16 amino acids long. Germline V gene sequence: CDR1 LNHDA, CDR2 SQIVND (reference sequence). V was shortened by 3 bases and J by 1 base, with 14 bases between the two germline ends. CDR3 sequence: CASSIKGRGGTDTQYF. The CDR3 nucleotides are TGTGCCAGTAGTATCAAGGGGCGAGGAGGCACAGATACGCAGTATTTT.

This clone was detected only once. This sequence joins TRBV10-3 and TRBJ1-4; TRBD1 might be the D (6 bases). There are 15 residues in the CDR3. Germline V CDR1 and CDR2: ENHRY, SYGVKD. Between the trimmed V and J ends, which lost 8 bases and 7 bases, there was a span of 20 bases. The CDR3: CAIASTGGRGEKLFF. The DNA of the CDR3 is TGTGCCATCGCCTCCACCGGGGGCAGGGGTGAAAAACTGTTTTTT.

V is TRBV29-1 and J is TRBJ1-1, with TRBD1 matching over 9 bases. CDR1 and CDR2 from the germline V gene are SQVTM and ANQGSEA. V gave up 1 base and J gave up 1 base; unmatched junction bases: 10. The CDR3 totals 17 residues. CDR3 in DNA: TGCAGCGTTGAAGGCCGGACAGGGGTTAAAGGGAACACTGAAGCTTTCTTT. Protein: CSVEGRTGVKGNTEAFF. Together with reference TRBV29-1 and TRBJ1-1, the CDR3 gives the full variable domain: SAVISQKPSRDICQRGTSLTIQCQVDSQVTMMFWYRQQPGQSLTLIATANQGSEATYESGFVIDKFPISRPNLTFSTLTVSNMSPEDSSIYLCSVEGRTGVKGNTEAFFGQGTRLTVV.

The table lists this clone with a count of one. The identical CDR3 is also encoded by other nucleotide sequences in the sample. V gene TRBV9 combines with J gene TRBJ1-1; possibly TRBD1 for D (5 bases). V lost 0 bases and J lost 4, with 10 bases in between. The CDR3 is 14 amino acids. The germline V gene has CDR1 SGDLS and CDR2 YYNGEE. The CDR3 loop is CASSVVGGVTEAFF. For the CDR3, the DNA is TGTGCCAGCAGCGTAGTGGGGGGTGTCACTGAAGCTTTCTTT.

About this clone: Other DNA sequences from this sample encode an identical CDR3 as well. The rearrangement uses TRBV5-1 and TRBJ2-7; weak D call: TRBD2 (5 bases). CDR1 SGHRS and CDR2 YFSETQ come from the germline V gene. The ends were cut back, 4 bases at V and 7 bases at J, with 12 bases in the middle. The CDR3 runs 12 residues. The CDR3 region is CASSPGLSEQYF. The CDR3 nucleotides read TGCGCCAGCAGCCCAGGACTGAGTGAGCAGTACTTC.

This clone was seen once. J is TRBJ2-7 and V is TRBV5-1; 12 nucleotides agree with TRBD2. This CDR3 spans 18 amino acids. Germline CDR1 reads SGHRS; CDR2 reads YFSETQ. Germline trimming cut 0 bases from V and 4 bases from J; bases unmatched to any gene: 11. The CDR3 coding sequence is TGCGCCAGCAGCTTGGAAGGCCTAGCGGGAGGGCCGTTATACGAGCAGTACTTC. It yields the protein CASSLEGLAGGPLYEQYF.

The J gene is TRBJ2-3, the V gene TRBV7-2; D is possibly TRBD2 (6 bases). The ends were cut back, 0 bases at V and 2 bases at J, with 21 bases in the middle. This CDR3 contains 19 residues. CDR1 and CDR2 from the germline V gene are SGHTA and FQGNSA. The CDR3 loop reads CASSLAPSPAGLNTDTQYF. CDR3 coding DNA: TGTGCCAGCAGCTTAGCCCCCTCCCCAGCGGGTTTGAACACAGATACGCAGTATTTT.

This chain uses TRBV28 with TRBJ2-5; TRBD1 might be the D (6 bases). The germline V gene encodes CDR1 MDHEN and CDR2 SYDVKM. Trimming took off 6 bases at V and 5 bases at J, with 19 bases between the two ends. There are 15 residues in the CDR3. The CDR3 protein is CASSGAGAGDETQYF. The DNA of the CDR3 is TGTGCCAGCAGCGGTGCAGGGGCAGGGGACGAGACCCAGTACTTC.

The V gene is TRBV7-9, the J gene TRBJ2-7, with 8 bases that match TRBD1. CDR1 is SEHNR, CDR2 FQNEAQ, per germline (reference sequence). The CDR3 totals 14 residues. V was clipped by 5 bases and J by 3 bases; unmatched bases: 6. The CDR3 bases are TGTGCCAGCAGCGCAGGACAGGGAGTCTACGAGCAGTACTTC. As protein: CASSAGQGVYEQYF.

This clone was seen a single time. V is TRBV29-1 and J is TRBJ1-1; 8 bases align to TRBD1. CDR1 is SQVTM and CDR2 is ANQGSEA in the germline V gene. The ends lost 4 bases at V and 1 base at J; junction bases unmatched: 11. This CDR3 is built from 16 residues. The CDR3 loop is CSVGRLLTGENTEAFF. CDR3 sequence (DNA): TGCAGCGTTGGCCGGTTGTTGACAGGGGAGAACACTGAAGCTTTCTTT.

This clone occurred once. This chain connects TRBV28 to TRBJ1-1; the match to TRBD1 covers 10 bases. CDR3 size: 16 residues. The germline CDR1 and CDR2 sequences are MDHEN and SYDVKM. V was pared by 10 bases and J by 5 bases, with 16 bases of the junction left unmatched. The CDR3 DNA sequence: TGTGCCACCGAGTCCCGGGACAGGGGCCGGTTGACTGAAGCTTTCTTT. It translates to CATESRDRGRLTEAFF.

J is TRBJ2-5 and V is TRBV5-5, with D perhaps matching TRBD2 (6 bases). The V end was cut by 4 bases, the J end by 5 bases, with 18 bases between. The V gene's germline CDR1 is SGHKS and CDR2 YYEKEE (reference sequence). The CDR3 has 15 amino acids. CDR3 nucleotide sequence: TGTGCCAGCAGCCTATCGGAGGGCCCTTGGGAGACCCAGTACTTC. This translates into CASSLSEGPWETQYF.

This chain joins TRBV7-8 and TRBJ2-1; the D gene is possibly TRBD2 (6 bases). The CDR3 runs 17 residues. Trimming removed 6 bases at V and 5 bases at J, with 23 bases between. Per the germline V gene, CDR1 is SGHVS and CDR2 is FQNEAQ. The CDR3 DNA is TGTGCCAGCAGACCGAACCGGGCGGGGATGACCGACAATGAGCAGTTCTTC. Protein: CASRPNRAGMTDNEQFF.

The genes are TRBV7-9 and TRBJ2-1; 10 nucleotides agree with TRBD1. The CDR3 extends over 16 amino acids. The germline gives CDR1 SEHNR, CDR2 FQNEAQ (reference sequence). With 5 bases clipped from V and 2 bases from J, the junction kept 6 bases outside the gene matches. The CDR3 region has the DNA TGTGCCAGCAGCCCCACCGGGACAGGGGCCTACAATGAGCAGTTCTTC. Its translation is CASSPTGTGAYNEQFF.

CDR3 DNA sequence: TGTGCCAGCAGCTACCGACAGGTTAGCACAGATACGCAGTATTTT. Translation: CASSYRQVSTDTQYF. The chain combines TRBV13 with TRBJ2-3; the D gene is possibly TRBD1 (6 bases). The germline CDR1 and CDR2 sequences are PRHDT and FYEKMQ (reference sequence). Trimming took off 4 bases at V and 0 bases at J, with 11 bases between the two ends. This CDR3 region has 15 residues.